Below, 21 T cell receptor beta chains from the same sample are listed, as sequenced in a study of T cells in Graves' hyperthyroidism and ophthalmopathy. TCR beta CDR3 regions were amplified from RNA transcripts. HTBI primers were the set used in a first-round RT-PCR of the TCR CDR3. TCRdb re-called the multiplex PCR reads with MiXCR, one entry per CDR3 protein. The sample includes around 250,000 distinct CDR3 sequences, roughly 15% of them seen just once. The material sequenced was blood. These TCRs come from a woman aged 40 to 50 with Graves' hyperthyroidism that later progressed to Graves' ophthalmopathy.

About this clonotype itself: A much larger clone differs from this one at a single base, so this may be a read error. The CDR3 here is CASSEGYFNYGHTF. The CDR3 DNA sequence: TGTGCCAGCAGTGAAGGATACTTCAACTATGGCCACACCTTC. The genes are TRBV2 and TRBJ1-2; D is uncertain. In germline, CDR1 is SNHLY, CDR2 FYNNEI. This CDR3 region has 14 residues.

This clonotype was observed many times. The chain uses TRBV7-8 and TRBJ1-1; TRBD1 is a possible D gene (5 bases). V dropped 2 bases and J dropped 3 bases, with 13 bases sitting between them. This CDR3 is built from 15 residues. Germline CDR1 reads SGHVS; CDR2 reads FQNEAQ. The CDR3 reads CASSLSSGGYTEAFF. The CDR3 bases are TGTGCCAGCAGCTTATCGAGCGGGGGTTACACTGAAGCTTTCTTT.

This clonotype occurred many times. This sequence joins TRBV28 and TRBJ2-3; 9 bases line up with TRBD2. CDR3 length: 18 residues. The V and J ends lost 1 base and 2 bases, in that order; junction bases with no gene match: 10. The germline V gene encodes CDR1 MDHEN and CDR2 SYDVKM. DNA for the CDR3: TGTGCCAGCAGTTTATTTCGCAGCGGGAGGATCGACACAGATACGCAGTATTTT. This sequence encodes CASSLFRSGRIDTDTQYF.

The rearrangement uses TRBV19 and TRBJ2-1; 9 nucleotides align to TRBD2. The CDR3 runs 15 residues. Trimming took 4 bases from V and 9 from J; bases not matched to a gene: 10. Germline V gene lookup returns CDR1 LNHDA and CDR2 SQIVND (reference sequence). The CDR3 DNA reads as TGTGCCAGTAGTAAGGTGGTAGCGGGAGAGGGTGAGCAGTTCTTC. Its protein is CASSKVVAGEGEQFF.

This clonotype was picked up many times. The chain employs TRBV3-1 and TRBJ2-2; 8 nucleotides align to TRBD2. The CDR3 has 16 residues. Looked up from germline, CDR1 is LGHDT and CDR2 is YNNKEL (reference sequence). With V trimmed by 1 base and J by 5 bases, 6 bases remained unmatched. The DNA for the CDR3 is TGTGCCAGCAGCCAAGCGGGAGGGATCGGGACCGGGGAGCTGTTTTTT. Translating gives CASSQAGGIGTGELFF. The complete variable domain, with remaining parts taken from reference TRBV3-1 and TRBJ2-2, reads DTAVSQTPKYLVTQMGNDKSIKCEQNLGHDTMYWYKQDSKKFLKIMFSYNNKELIINETVPNRFSPKSPDKAHLNLHINSLELGDSAVYFCASSQAGGIGTGELFFGEGSRLTVL.

There are many counts of this clonotype. The genes are TRBV6-1 and TRBJ2-5; a possible D gene is TRBD2 (5 bases). V was trimmed by 6 bases and J by 5 bases, leaving 16 bases between them. The V gene's germline CDR1 is MNHNS and CDR2 SASEGT. CDR3 length: 14 amino acids. Here the CDR3 DNA reads TGTGCCAGCAGGCCAACTAGAGTTCGTGAGACCCAGTACTTC. Translation gives CASRPTRVRETQYF.

The table lists this clonotype with many counts. This chain uses TRBV29-1 with TRBJ2-2, with 7 bases lining up with TRBD2. The CDR3 has 15 residues. J lost 0 bases, V lost 1 base, and 2 bases had no gene match. Germline V gene sequence: CDR1 SQVTM, CDR2 ANQGSEA. The CDR3 spells CSVEGGLANTGELFF. DNA for the CDR3: TGCAGCGTTGAAGGCGGACTAGCGAACACCGGGGAGCTGTTTTTT.

This clonotype was counted between two and nine times. The junction does not match germline at one end; this may be a read error. This chain uses TRBV24-1 with TRBJ2-5; tentative D call: TRBD1 (5 bases). Germline assignment: CDR1 KGHDR and CDR2 SFDVKD. The CDR3 extends over 15 amino acids. For the CDR3, the DNA is TGTGCCACCGGTGATTTGCAAGACAGACAAGAGACCCAGTACTTC. Its translation: CATGDLQDRQETQYF.

This clonotype was observed at least ten times. V gene TRBV18 combines with J gene TRBJ2-7; 12 positions match TRBD2. CDR1 is KGHSH, CDR2 LQKENI, per germline. This CDR3 comprises 17 residues. V lost 1 base and J lost 6; bases outside the gene matches: 10. The chain's CDR3 is CASSPQTGTSGSTEQYF. The CDR3 region has the DNA TGTGCCAGCTCACCACAGACCGGGACTAGCGGGTCTACCGAGCAGTACTTC. Full variable domain (missing parts from reference TRBV18 and TRBJ2-7): NAGVMQNPRHLVRRRGQEARLRCSPMKGHSHVYWYRQLPEEGLKFMVYLQKENIIDESGMPKERFSAEFPKEGPSILRIQQVVRGDSAAYFCASSPQTGTSGSTEQYFGPGTRLTVT.

In this sample, this clonotype turned up many times. The chain combines TRBV20-1 with TRBJ2-1; D gene uncertain. V was trimmed by 0 bases and J by 5 bases, leaving 14 bases between them. The germline V gene encodes CDR1 DFQATT and CDR2 SNEGSKA (reference sequence). This CDR3 is built from 15 residues. Here the CDR3 DNA reads TGCAGTGCTAGAGATATGCGAGCGCCTAACAATGAGCAGTTCTTC. It specifies CSARDMRAPNNEQFF.

This clonotype was detected a few times. The chain is built from TRBV7-2 and TRBJ2-1; TRBD2 aligns across 14 bases. From germline, CDR1 is SGHTA and CDR2 FQGNSA. The V gene end was trimmed by 2 bases and the J gene end by 4 bases; junction bases not matched to a gene: 10. The CDR3 spans 19 residues. CDR3 region: CASSLNPRLAGGKYNEQFF. CDR3 nucleotide sequence: TGTGCCAGCAGCTTAAACCCTAGACTAGCGGGAGGGAAATACAATGAGCAGTTCTTC.

The chain links TRBV7-6 to TRBJ1-3; the D is unclear. CDR1 is SGHVS and CDR2 is FNYEAQ in the germline V gene. CDR3 length: 13 amino acids. Trimming pared 5 bases from V and 2 bases from J, leaving 7 bases between. The CDR3 DNA follows: TGTGCCAGCAGCAAATGGCCTGGAAACACCATATATTTT. Its translation: CASSKWPGNTIYF.

This clonotype was observed once. Just one base apart from a much larger clone, this may be a read error. Here the CDR3 omits its conserved ending phenylalanine or tryptophan, so a read error is the likely source. The genes are TRBV20-1 and TRBJ2-1; 8 bases are a match to TRBD2. The J segment lost 5 bases and the V segment lost 6 bases, leaving 12 bases of the junction unmatched. This CDR3 comprises 15 residues. Germline CDR1 and CDR2: DFQATT and SNEGSKA (reference sequence). This CDR3 is CSATSGHKGHNEQFY. The CDR3 nucleotides are TGCAGTGCAACTAGCGGTCATAAGGGCCACAATGAGCAGTTCTAC.

This clonotype was seen ten or more times. The DNA of the CDR3 is TGTGCCAGCTCACCACGACGTTCCGGAGACGGAAGCTCGGAGACCCAGTACTTC. The encoded protein is CASSPRRSGDGSSETQYF. The rearrangement uses TRBV18 and TRBJ2-5; no clear D. The CDR3 covers 18 residues. Germline CDR1 reads KGHSH; CDR2 reads LQKENI. V lost 1 base and J 5 bases, leaving 23 bases between the germline ends.

Ten or more counts support this clonotype. The CDR3 protein is CASSRVQETQYF. CDR3 bases: TGTGCCAGCAGTCGAGTCCAAGAGACCCAGTACTTC. V is TRBV2 and J is TRBJ2-5; D unresolved. Germline V gene lookup returns CDR1 SNHLY and CDR2 FYNNEI. V shed 5 bases and J shed 1 base, with 5 bases lying between them. This CDR3 region has 12 residues.

This clonotype was observed many times. The chain links TRBV12-3 or TRBV12-4 to TRBJ2-7, with TRBD1 matching over 7 bases. This CDR3 contains 15 residues. The ends lost 5 bases at V and 3 bases at J; junction bases unmatched: 10. The CDR3 is CASSPSRDSLYEQYF. Written as DNA, the CDR3 is TGTGCCAGCAGTCCCTCCCGGGACAGCCTCTACGAGCAGTACTTC.

The V gene is TRBV7-3, the J gene TRBJ1-1, with TRBD1 as a possible D gene (6 bases). Germline CDR1 reads SGHTA; CDR2 reads FQGTGA. V was cut by 5 bases and J by 1 base, with 23 bases left in between. This CDR3 spans 18 amino acids. The CDR3 DNA sequence: TGTGCCAGCAGCATCCAGGCTGGGGACACCTACTCGAACACTGAAGCTTTCTTT. Amino acids: CASSIQAGDTYSNTEAFF.

This clonotype came up many times. This chain connects TRBV6-1 to TRBJ2-1; weak D call: TRBD1 (6 bases). The germline V gene has CDR1 MNHNS and CDR2 SASEGT. V gave up 4 bases and J gave up 0 bases, with 13 bases separating them. There are 16 residues in the CDR3. The DNA of the CDR3 is TGTGCCAGCAGTGGATTCAGGGGCGGCTCCTACAATGAGCAGTTCTTC. This codes for CASSGFRGGSYNEQFF.

The chain is built from TRBV20-1 and TRBJ2-7, with TRBD2 matching over 12 bases. CDR3 length equals 12 residues. Germline CDR1 and CDR2: DFQATT and SNEGSKA (reference sequence). J lost 4 bases, V lost 5 bases, and 0 bases had no gene match. CDR3 DNA: TGCAGTGCTGGACTAGCGGGATACGAGCAGTACTTC. It is translated as CSAGLAGYEQYF.

The chain links TRBV19 to TRBJ2-2; D is tentatively TRBD1 or TRBD2 (6 bases each). Germline CDR1 is LNHDA and CDR2 is SQIVND (reference sequence). The germline V and J ends were trimmed by 0 bases and 16 bases, with 9 bases remaining between them. This CDR3 is built from 11 residues. Here the CDR3 DNA reads TGTGCCAGTAGTATAGACGGGGGCCGGTTTTTT. It encodes CASSIDGGRFF.

This clonotype appeared many times. This chain uses TRBV30 with TRBJ2-5, with 10 bases matching TRBD2. Per the germline V gene, CDR1 is GTSNPN and CDR2 is SVGIG (reference sequence). The CDR3 sequence is 14 residues long. Trimming at V came to 0 bases and at J to 4 bases, leaving 2 bases not matched to a gene. CDR3 loop: CAWSVSGRGETQYF. CDR3 bases: TGTGCCTGGAGTGTAAGCGGGAGGGGAGAGACCCAGTACTTC.